This T cell receptor (beta chain) was identified during a study of blood T cell repertoires in COVID-19. Generated by immunoSEQ multiplex PCR, the TCRdb table keeps only in-frame clones and is missing some. The sample shows 250,000 to 350,000 clones, 80% to 90% of them seen only once. The study recruited people aged roughly 18 to 95 years across about two dozen US areas. Participants reported their clinical history, and cohort assignment relied on those reports. Recovered Cohort 3 donors showed two negative PCRs, clearance, or symptom resolution. The receptor comes from a young woman who had recovered from COVID-19. The sample comprised PBMCs or T cells enriched from blood (not recorded which).

This CDR3 reads CASMTDEYGYTF. CDR3 nucleotide sequence: TGTGCCAGCATGACTGACGAGTATGGCTACACCTTC. This chain links TRBV2 with TRBJ1-2, with D unresolved. From germline, CDR1 is SNHLY and CDR2 FYNNEI. CDR3 length equals 12 residues. V gave up 7 bases and J gave up 5 bases, with 11 bases separating them.